This TCR beta chain was profiled in a study of molecular identifiers for immune sequencing clone quantification. Study observations and caveats: Clones above 20 RNA copies held over 97% of effector molecules, under 1% in naive cells. Investigators reportedly could detect spiked Jurkat TCR RNA from one cell among 1.1 million or so naive cells.

Naive CD8 T cells were picked out by sorting for CD8+CD4-CCR7+CD45RA+. As previously described, bulk TCR libraries were made using listed TCR primers. TCRdb re-derived calls from the PCR reads in MiXCR, one entry per CDR3 protein. The sample has about 500,000 distinct CDR3 sequences; around 25% are singletons. This clonotype has at least ten counts. The antigen is undetermined. V lost 9 bases and J lost 2; bases outside the gene matches: 8. The CDR3 consists of 15 residues. Specimen: naive CD8+ T cells from blood, with Jurkat cell RNA spiked in. Subset of the sample: FACS-sorted CD8+CD4-CCR7+CD45RA+ naive T cells. J is TRBJ1-5 and V is TRBV12-3 or TRBV12-4; 9 bases fit TRBD1. The source is a human donor in good health. Some libraries in this study had Jurkat cell RNA spiked in. CDR3 residues: CASSLTGGGNQPQHF. CDR3 coding DNA: TGTGCCAGTAGCTTAACAGGGGGCGGCAATCAGCCCCAGCATTTT.